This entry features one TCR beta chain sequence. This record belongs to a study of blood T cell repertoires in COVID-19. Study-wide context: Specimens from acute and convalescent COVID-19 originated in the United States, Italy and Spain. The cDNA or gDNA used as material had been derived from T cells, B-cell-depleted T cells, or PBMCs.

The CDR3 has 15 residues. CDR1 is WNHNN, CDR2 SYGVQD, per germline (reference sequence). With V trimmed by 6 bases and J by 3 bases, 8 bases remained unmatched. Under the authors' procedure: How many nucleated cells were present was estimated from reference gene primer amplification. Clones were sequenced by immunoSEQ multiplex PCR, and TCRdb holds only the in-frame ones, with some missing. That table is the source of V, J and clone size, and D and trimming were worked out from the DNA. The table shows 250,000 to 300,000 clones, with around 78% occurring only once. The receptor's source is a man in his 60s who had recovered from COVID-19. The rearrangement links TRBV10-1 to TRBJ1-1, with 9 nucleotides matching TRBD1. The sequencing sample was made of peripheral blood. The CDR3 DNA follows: TGCGCCAGCAGACGGGACAGGGACCGGCACACTGAAGCTTTCTTT. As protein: CASRRDRDRHTEAFF.